A single TCR beta chain is shown here with its context. Its antigen is not identified. TCRdb's copy holds only in-frame clones and misses some; the assay was immunoSEQ multiplex PCR. The data show under 130,000 clones, roughly 90% seen once. The sample originates from a study of T cell responses to AZD1222 COVID-19 vaccine. Findings and caveats of the study: Two doses of AZD1222 preceded a rise in Spike-specific TCR breadth and depth. Without day 14 samples, only post-peak T cell repertoires were studied. The study reported that nearly half of spike-specific TCRs target unmutated variant regions. At 160-218 and 743-854, vaccine-associated CD4 TCRs were dominant, and they spanned spike.

The TCR comes from an adult in good health. The source material was peripheral blood, sampled on day 0 of AZD1222 vaccination.

For the CDR3, the DNA is TGTGCTAGTGGTTTAGGGGGAGTGTGGGCCGAGCAGTACTTC. As protein: CASGLGGVWAEQYF. The chain combines TRBV12-5 with TRBJ2-7; a weak D match, TRBD1 (6 bases). In germline, CDR1 is LGHNT, CDR2 FRNRAP. This CDR3 region has 14 residues. V lost 3 bases and J 6 bases, leaving 15 bases between the germline ends. The full variable domain, in which reference TRBV12-5 and TRBJ2-7 provide the parts outside the CDR3, is DARVTQTPRHKVTEMGQEVTMRCQPILGHNTVFWYRQTMMQGLELLAYFRNRAPLDDSGMPKDRFSAEMPDATLATLKIQPSEPRDSAVYFCASGLGGVWAEQYFGPGTRLTVT.